The 2 T cell receptor beta chains presented below share a single source sample, sequenced in a study of beta chain features in type 1 diabetes listed by TCRdb under 2018. The method behind the library was the immunoSEQ multiplex PCR assay. The entire amount of isolated RNA was reverse transcribed using the High Capacity cDNA Reverse Transcription Kit, so the sequenced TCRB transcripts were expressed ones. What TCRdb holds here is the immuneACCESS table cut down to in-frame rearrangements. Part of the clones is not present; checked against another copy, under half of the missing clones reflect an unresolved V gene, and the others are unexplained. This sample gives 300,000 to 400,000 clones in total; 6.5% to 10% of them show up just once. The ten largest account for roughly 0.44% of the sample. Sequencing was done on a sample of central memory CD4+ T cells from blood. These receptors were collected from a woman between 18 and 29 years old in good health.

The rearrangement uses TRBV9 and TRBJ2-3; D might be TRBD2 (7 bases). Trimming stripped 1 base from V and 2 bases from J, with 17 bases between. This CDR3 contains 17 residues. Germline V lookup: CDR1 SGDLS, CDR2 YYNGEE. CDR3 sequence: CASSVLEGGTLTDTQYF. CDR3 DNA sequence: TGTGCCAGCAGCGTATTAGAGGGGGGGACACTCACAGATACGCAGTATTTT.

There are many counts of this clone. The chain uses TRBV2 and TRBJ2-1, with 8 bases matching TRBD1. V dropped 6 bases and J dropped 5; count of bases not matched to a gene: 3. Germline lookup yields CDR1 SNHLY and CDR2 FYNNEI. The CDR3 is 13 residues long. This CDR3 reads CASRQGGNNEQFF. CDR3 bases: TGTGCCAGCAGACAGGGGGGTAACAATGAGCAGTTCTTC.